This T cell receptor (beta chain) was sequenced in a study of blood T cell repertoires in COVID-19 (dated by TCRdb to 2019 to 2021). Regarding the complete study: The collaborator samples originated in the United States, Italy and Spain and spanned the acute and convalescent phases of COVID-19. Where available, HLA class I and class II types were obtained from metadata supplied by the sample provider rather than from assay-based typing. The repertoires were made available in a free public database intended to serve as a resource for research on the immune response to SARS-CoV-2. Deeply sampled blood TCRbeta repertoires from subjects exposed to, actively infected with, or recovered from COVID-19 were included in the dataset. The sample metadata nearly always contained a de-identified subject ID, COVID-19 status, age in years and sex. Samples were obtained from the ongoing ImmuneRACE study (first 160 participants) and from 1,254 subjects provided by 6 global collaborators. The material from the prospective study consisted of cDNA or gDNA derived from T cells, B-cell-depleted T cells, or PBMCs.

This clone was counted a few times. Its antigen remains undetermined. Nothing much larger sits one base from this clone, and base qualities are not available. Points the paper makes about the study in general: Clinical and demographic metadata were provided uncurated, with the amount varying by source and participant.

Participants in the prospective study were enrolled through a virtual design, were aged roughly 18 to 95 years, and lived in roughly 24 United States geographic areas. Cohort assignment in the prospective study relied on participant-reported clinical history from a screening survey and a study questionnaire. ImmuneRACE Cohort 3 recovered participants were defined by two consecutive negative NP/OP PCR tests, healthcare professional clearance, or symptom resolution. Mobile phlebotomists in the prospective study collected whole blood, serum and a nasopharyngeal or oropharyngeal swab from every participant. Additional blood draws and questionnaires over a 2-month period could optionally be provided by prospective study participants. Before DNA extraction, prospective study blood samples were shipped either frozen or at room temperature. From the cysteine up to the phenylalanine, the CDR3 has a length of 15 residues. Just the 45-base CDR3 DNA is kept, in frame starting at base 1. V lost 5 bases and J lost 2 bases, and the count of bases not matched to a germline gene is 7. According to the germline V gene (reference sequence), CDR1 reads PRHDT and CDR2 reads FYEKMQ.

TCRbeta CDR3 regions were amplified from genomic DNA by means of the immunoSEQ Assay, a bias-controlled multiplex PCR. From the authors' description of their analysis: The number of nucleated cells in each sample was estimated by amplification of reference gene primers within the assay. To quantify the absolute abundance of each unique TCRbeta CDR3 rearrangement, sequence reads were collapsed and filtered. Productive Simpson clonality was computed per sample as the square root of Simpson's diversity index over productive rearrangements. Held by TCRdb, this immuneACCESS table contains in-frame sequences only and omits some clones. Under half of the omission traces to an unresolved V gene where checked; the cause of the rest is unknown. D and trimming were read from the DNA, whereas the V and J calls and clone size are those reported in that table. Recorded for this sample are some 290,000 clones; over 85% of them occurred a single time. Of the sample, around 9% is held by the ten largest clones.

Sequencing was performed on PBMCs or T cells enriched from blood (not recorded which). The sequence links TRBV13 to TRBJ1-1, with 8 bases aligning to TRBD1. This sequence originates from a woman between 25 and 40 years old who had recovered from COVID-19. The DNA reads as follows: TGTGCCAGCAGCCGCAGGGGGCCCCCAAACACTGAAGCTTTCTTT. Its coded protein is CASSRRGPPNTEAFF.